Below are 8 T cell receptor beta chains sequenced from a single sample in a study of blood T cell repertoires in COVID-19. Profiling relied on immunoSEQ multiplex PCR, and the TCRdb table lists in-frame clones only, not all of them. This table holds some 400,000 clones, over 75% found once. Sequencing was done on a sample of peripheral blood. The receptors originated from a woman aged 60 to 75 with COVID-19, enrolled during active disease.

The genes are TRBV19 and TRBJ2-3; the D is unclear. Per germline, CDR1 LNHDA and CDR2 SQIVND (reference sequence). V lost 1 base to trimming and J lost 1 base, with 6 bases between them. The CDR3 is made up of 14 amino acids. Here the CDR3 reads CASSIARRTDTQYF. The CDR3 nucleotides read TGTGCCAGTAGTATAGCTCGTCGCACAGATACGCAGTATTTT.

This chain connects TRBV28 to TRBJ1-2; maybe TRBD1 (5 bases). Deletions cut 6 bases from V and 4 bases from J, with 18 bases between. Germline loops: CDR1 MDHEN, CDR2 SYDVKM. This CDR3 spans 15 amino acids. CDR3 loop: CASSRGSFQGYGYTF. In DNA form, the CDR3 reads TGTGCCAGCAGCCGAGGTTCTTTCCAGGGCTATGGCTACACCTTC.

The genes are TRBV5-4 and TRBJ1-2, with TRBD1 matching 8 bases. CDR1 SGHNT and CDR2 YYREEE come from the germline V gene (reference sequence). Trimming removed 3 bases from V and 4 bases from J; junction bases left unmatched: 5. The length of the CDR3 is 14 residues. CDR3 protein: CASSYSGQGYGYTF. The CDR3 region has the DNA TGTGCCAGCAGCTACTCAGGACAGGGCTATGGCTACACCTTC.

The chain combines TRBV5-1 with TRBJ1-2, with TRBD1 as a possible D gene (5 bases). The CDR3 is 12 residues long. V lost 6 bases and J lost 14, with 20 bases in between. Germline values: CDR1 SGHRS, CDR2 YFSETQ. This chain's CDR3 is CASTSDRFDSTF. CDR3 bases: TGCGCCAGCACCTCCGACAGATTCGATTCAACCTTC.

This chain links TRBV10-3 with TRBJ2-5, with TRBD2 matching 14 bases. From germline, CDR1 is ENHRY and CDR2 SYGVKD. V was pared by 9 bases and J by 5 bases, with 8 bases of the junction left unmatched. This CDR3 has 15 amino acids. The CDR3 coding sequence is TGTGCCATTGGGACTAGCGGGGGCCTCGGGGAGACCCAGTACTTC. This encodes CAIGTSGGLGETQYF.

The gene calls are TRBV9 and TRBJ2-3, with 9 bases matching TRBD1. The germline gives CDR1 SGDLS, CDR2 YYNGEE. The length of the CDR3 is 16 residues. Trimming at V came to 3 bases and at J to 4 bases, leaving 9 bases not matched to a gene. The DNA for the CDR3 is TGTGCCAGCAGCGCTACAGGGGGCCTCAGGCCAGATACGCAGTATTTT. Its translation: CASSATGGLRPDTQYF.

V gene TRBV9 combines with J gene TRBJ2-7, with 7 bases identical to TRBD1. Trimming cost V 1 base and J 4 bases; bases outside gene matches: 8. The CDR3 totals 15 residues. The V gene's germline CDR1 is SGDLS and CDR2 YYNGEE. The CDR3 region has the DNA TGTGCCAGCAGCGTAACAGGGGTGGATTTTTACGAGCAGTACTTC. Translation: CASSVTGVDFYEQYF.

V usage is TRBV19 and J usage is TRBJ2-1, with 15 nucleotides matching TRBD2. Germline CDR1 LNHDA, CDR2 SQIVND (reference sequence). The CDR3 spans 16 residues. The V and J ends lost 6 bases and 9 bases, in that order; junction bases with no gene match: 9. This CDR3 reads CASSTLGLAGGVEQFF. CDR3 DNA: TGTGCCAGTAGCACTCTCGGACTAGCGGGGGGGGTTGAGCAGTTCTTC.